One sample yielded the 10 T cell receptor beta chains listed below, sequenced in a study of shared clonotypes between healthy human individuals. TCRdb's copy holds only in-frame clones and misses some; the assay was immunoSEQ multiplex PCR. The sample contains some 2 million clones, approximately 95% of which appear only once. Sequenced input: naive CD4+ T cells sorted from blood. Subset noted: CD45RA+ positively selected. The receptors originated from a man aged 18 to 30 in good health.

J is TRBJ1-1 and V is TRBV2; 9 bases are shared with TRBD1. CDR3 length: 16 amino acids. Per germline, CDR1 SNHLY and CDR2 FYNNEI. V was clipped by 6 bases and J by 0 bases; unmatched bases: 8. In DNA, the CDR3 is TGTGCCAGCAGCCGTCCCGGGACAGGGATGAACACTGAAGCTTTCTTT. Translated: CASSRPGTGMNTEAFF. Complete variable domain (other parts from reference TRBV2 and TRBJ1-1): EPEVTQTPSHQVTQMGQEVILRCVPISNHLYFYWYRQILGQKVEFLVSFYNNEISEKSEIFDDQFSVERPDGSNFTLKIRSTKLEDSAMYFCASSRPGTGMNTEAFFGQGTRLTVV.

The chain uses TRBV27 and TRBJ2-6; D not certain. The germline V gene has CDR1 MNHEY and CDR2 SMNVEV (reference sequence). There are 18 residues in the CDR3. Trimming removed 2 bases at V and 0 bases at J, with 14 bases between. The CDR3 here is CASSLRLPWSSGANVLTF. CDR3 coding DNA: TGTGCCAGCAGTTTACGACTGCCCTGGAGCTCTGGGGCCAACGTCCTGACTTTC.

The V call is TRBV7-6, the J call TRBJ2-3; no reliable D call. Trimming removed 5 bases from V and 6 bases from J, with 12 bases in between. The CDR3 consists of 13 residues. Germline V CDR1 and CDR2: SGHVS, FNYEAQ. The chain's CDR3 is CASSVGPADTQYF. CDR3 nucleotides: TGTGCCAGCAGCGTAGGTCCCGCGGATACGCAGTATTTT.

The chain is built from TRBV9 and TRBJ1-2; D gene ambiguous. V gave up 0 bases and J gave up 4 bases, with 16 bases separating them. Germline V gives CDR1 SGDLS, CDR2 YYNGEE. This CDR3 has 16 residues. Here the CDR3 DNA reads TGTGCCAGCAGCGTAGCTTCAGGCCCCACCAGCTATGGCTACACCTTC. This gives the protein CASSVASGPTSYGYTF.

The CDR3 region is CASSQKQGAVDEQFF. For the CDR3, the DNA is TGCGCCAGCAGCCAAAAACAGGGGGCGGTCGATGAGCAGTTCTTC. The chain has TRBV4-1 and TRBJ2-1; 9 bases are shared with TRBD1. The CDR3 is 15 residues long. Germline V gene data show CDR1 as MGHRA and CDR2 as YSYEKL. J lost 8 bases, V lost 2 bases, and 7 bases had no gene match.

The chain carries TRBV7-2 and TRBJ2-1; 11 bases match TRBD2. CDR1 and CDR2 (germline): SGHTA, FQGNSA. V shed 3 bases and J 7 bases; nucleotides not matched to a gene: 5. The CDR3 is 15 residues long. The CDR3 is CASSFTSGGPNEQFF. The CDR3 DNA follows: TGTGCCAGCAGCTTTACTAGCGGGGGCCCTAATGAGCAGTTCTTC.

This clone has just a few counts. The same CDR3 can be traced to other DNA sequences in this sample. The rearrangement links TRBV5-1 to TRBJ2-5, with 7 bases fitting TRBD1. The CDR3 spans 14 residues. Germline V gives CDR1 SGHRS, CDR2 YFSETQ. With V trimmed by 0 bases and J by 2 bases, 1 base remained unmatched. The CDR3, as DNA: TGCGCCAGCAGCTTGGCGGGACAGCAAGAGACCCAGTACTTC. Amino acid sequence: CASSLAGQQETQYF.

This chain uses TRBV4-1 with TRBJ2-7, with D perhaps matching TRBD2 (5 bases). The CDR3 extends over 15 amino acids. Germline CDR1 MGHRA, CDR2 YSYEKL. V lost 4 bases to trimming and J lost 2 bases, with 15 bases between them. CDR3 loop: CASSPMRRGAYEQYF. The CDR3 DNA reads TGCGCCAGCAGCCCGATGAGACGGGGTGCCTACGAGCAGTACTTC.

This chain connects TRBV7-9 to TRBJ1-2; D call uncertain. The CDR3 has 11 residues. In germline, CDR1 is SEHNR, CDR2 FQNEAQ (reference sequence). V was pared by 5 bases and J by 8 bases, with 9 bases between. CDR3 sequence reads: CASSIPSGYTF. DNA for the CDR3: TGTGCCAGCAGCATACCCTCCGGCTACACCTTC.

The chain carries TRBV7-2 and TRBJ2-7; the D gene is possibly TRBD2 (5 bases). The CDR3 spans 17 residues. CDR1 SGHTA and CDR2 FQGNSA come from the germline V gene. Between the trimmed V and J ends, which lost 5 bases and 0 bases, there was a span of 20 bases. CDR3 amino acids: CASSPQLVARPSYEQYF. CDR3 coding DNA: TGTGCCAGCAGCCCCCAACTAGTCGCTAGACCCTCCTACGAGCAGTACTTC.